This TCR beta chain originates from a study of early T cells in non-severe SARS-CoV-2 infection. In the study overall: Sequenced bulk RNA came from whole blood that was unsorted, and chains were unpaired. Study conclusions and caveats: The matching step, a VDJdb search, favored anti-spike CD8 responses and missed private and CD4 specificities.

A remark on this clonotype: The antigen is not known.

Tagging with unique molecular identifiers was applied to individual cDNA molecules. TCRdb processed the 5' RACE reads anew with MiXCR; each CDR3 protein has one entry. The sample has about 80,000 distinct CDR3 sequences; over 4% are singletons. Trimming took off 4 bases at V and 0 bases at J, with 16 bases between the two ends. There are 17 residues in the CDR3. Germline V gene lookup returns CDR1 SQVTM and CDR2 ANQGSEA. The chain joins TRBV29-1 to TRBJ1-6; D is undetermined. The input for sequencing was whole blood, taken at baseline. The TCR originated in an adult who was a healthcare worker with PCR-confirmed SARS-CoV-2 infection or an uninfected control (not recorded which). CDR3 in amino acids: CSVARGQRSSYNSPLHF. For the CDR3, the DNA is TGCAGCGTTGCCAGAGGGCAGCGAAGCTCCTATAATTCACCCCTCCACTTT.